The next 28 T cell receptor beta chains were all read from a single sample in a study of blood T cell repertoires in COVID-19. Some clones are missing from TCRdb's copy, which holds only in-frame ones; the method was immunoSEQ multiplex PCR. The sample holds about 270,000 clones; approximately 89% are singletons and the top ten take about 8.6%. The material sequenced was peripheral blood. These receptor sequences come from a man aged 35 to 55 with active or convalescent COVID-19.

The rearrangement joins TRBV12-2 to TRBJ2-1; the tabulated D call, TRBD1, remains unverified against the DNA. TRBV12-2 is given as a pseudogene. This CDR3 is 15 amino acids long. Written as DNA, the CDR3 is TGTGCAAGTCGCCGACGGACAGGGCGCCCCAATGAGCAGTTCTTC. Translation: CASRRRTGRPNEQFF.

The rearrangement links TRBV2 to TRBJ1-2; perhaps TRBD1 as D (6 bases). The CDR3 has 17 residues. V was cut by 4 bases and J by 0 bases, with 18 bases left in between. From germline, CDR1 is SNHLY and CDR2 FYNNEI. The CDR3 protein is CASSAGGEQGTNYGYTF. Here the CDR3 DNA reads TGTGCCAGCAGTGCGGGGGGGGAACAGGGTACTAACTATGGCTACACCTTC.

This clone has more than one count but fewer than ten. This chain connects TRBV15 to TRBJ1-1, with 7 positions matching TRBD1. CDR1 is LNHNV and CDR2 is YYDKDF in the germline V gene (reference sequence). CDR3 length: 15 residues. After removal of 0 bases from V and 4 bases from J, the junction contained 5 bases not matched to a gene. In nucleotides, the CDR3 is TGTGCCACCAGCAGAGAAAAGGGGACAGCCACTGAAGCTTTCTTT. Protein sequence: CATSREKGTATEAFF.

This chain connects TRBV9 to TRBJ1-4; D is unclear. There are 16 residues in the CDR3. V was pared by 0 bases and J by 4 bases, with 13 bases between. Germline CDR1 SGDLS, CDR2 YYNGEE. For the CDR3, the DNA is TGTGCCAGCAGCGTAGGTTTACCCAGGCGTAATGAAAAACTGTTTTTT. It encodes CASSVGLPRRNEKLFF.

J is TRBJ2-3 and V is TRBV7-3, with D possibly TRBD1 on 5 matching bases. The CDR3 covers 15 residues. The V gene's germline CDR1 is SGHTA and CDR2 FQGTGA. V shed 1 base and J shed 2 bases, with 10 bases lying between them. The CDR3 protein is CASSLMTANTDTQYF. CDR3 bases: TGTGCCAGCAGCTTAATGACAGCAAACACAGATACGCAGTATTTT.

J is TRBJ2-1 and V is TRBV19; 10 nucleotides match TRBD2. Germline CDR1 and CDR2: LNHDA and SQIVND (reference sequence). CDR3 length equals 16 residues. The V segment lost 3 bases and the J segment 4 bases; nucleotides outside the gene matches: 6. The CDR3 nucleotides are TGTGCCAGTAGTATTTCGGCTAGCGGGAGATACAATGAGCAGTTCTTC. This codes for CASSISASGRYNEQFF.

The CDR3 bases are TGCAGCGTGAGGTTGGACTCAGATACGCAGTATTTT. Amino acid sequence: CSVRLDSDTQYF. The chain couples TRBV29-1 to TRBJ2-3, with a possible D match to TRBD2 (5 bases). V lost 6 bases and J lost 4, with 11 bases in between. The CDR3 extends over 12 amino acids. Per the germline V gene, CDR1 is SQVTM and CDR2 is ANQGSEA.

The rearrangement joins TRBV6-5 to TRBJ2-3; TRBD2 agrees at 10 bases. Trimming at V came to 5 bases and at J to 1 base, leaving 3 bases not matched to a gene. The germline gives CDR1 MNHEY, CDR2 SVGAGI. The CDR3 contains 15 residues. The CDR3 DNA reads as TGTGCCAGCAGTCCCGGGACTAGCGGCACAGATACGCAGTATTTT. Amino acids: CASSPGTSGTDTQYF.

This clone showed up just a few times. The V gene is TRBV20-1, the J gene TRBJ1-2, with TRBD1 as a possible D gene (6 bases). Trimming removed 0 bases from V and 7 bases from J, with 6 bases in between. This CDR3 has 11 residues. CDR1 is DFQATT, CDR2 SNEGSKA, per germline (reference sequence). Here the CDR3 DNA reads TGCAGTGCTAGAGAGGGGGCTGGCTACACCTTC. Protein product: CSAREGAGYTF.

This clone was detected once. The chain couples TRBV5-1 to TRBJ2-7; 7 nucleotides match TRBD2. The CDR3 has 12 amino acids. V lost 4 bases to trimming and J lost 9 bases; unmatched junction nucleotides: 7. The germline V gene has CDR1 SGHRS and CDR2 YFSETQ. This CDR3 is CASSPGGSPQYF. Here the CDR3 DNA reads TGCGCCAGCAGCCCCGGGGGGTCCCCGCAGTACTTC.

The rearrangement links TRBV28 to TRBJ2-7, with 10 bases identical to TRBD2. Germline V gives CDR1 MDHEN, CDR2 SYDVKM. This CDR3 region has 15 residues. Trimming at V came to 4 bases and at J to 0 bases, leaving 3 bases not matched to a gene. The CDR3 sequence is CASSWASGGSYEQYF. The CDR3 nucleotides read TGTGCCAGCAGTTGGGCTAGCGGGGGCTCCTACGAGCAGTACTTC.

This chain connects TRBV6-5 to TRBJ2-3; 9 bases line up with TRBD1. The germline V gene has CDR1 MNHEY and CDR2 SVGAGI. The CDR3 sequence is 15 residues long. V was pared by 5 bases and J by 1 base, with 4 bases of the junction left unmatched. DNA for the CDR3: TGTGCCAGCAGTAACAGGGGGCTTGGCACAGATACGCAGTATTTT. Its protein product is CASSNRGLGTDTQYF.

J is TRBJ1-2 and V is TRBV11-2; D gene uncertain. CDR1 and CDR2 from the germline V gene are SGHAT and FQNNGV. The CDR3 covers 13 residues. V was shortened by 1 base and J by 1 base, with 4 bases between the two germline ends. CDR3 DNA: TGTGCCAGCAGCTTAGGCGTTAACTATGGCTACACCTTC. Translation gives CASSLGVNYGYTF.

The chain combines TRBV10-3 with TRBJ1-5; D perhaps matches TRBD1 (6 bases). V lost 7 bases, J lost 5 bases, and 12 bases lay in between. Germline values: CDR1 ENHRY, CDR2 SYGVKD. The CDR3 has 13 amino acids. The CDR3 region is CAITSGVDQPQHF. The CDR3 bases are TGTGCCATCACGTCAGGGGTTGATCAGCCCCAGCATTTT.

The gene calls are TRBV6-2 or TRBV6-3 and TRBJ2-3; D is perhaps TRBD2 (5 bases). The V gene's germline CDR1 is MNHEY and CDR2 SVGEGT. The CDR3 runs 15 residues. V shed 1 base and J shed 3 bases, with 11 bases lying between them. CDR3 DNA: TGTGCCAGCAGTTACTTGCAATCGGGGACAGATACGCAGTATTTT. Its protein is CASSYLQSGTDTQYF.

This clone was observed once. The chain joins TRBV12-3 or TRBV12-4 to TRBJ1-1; D may be TRBD1 (5 bases). V dropped 8 bases and J dropped 4 bases, with 14 bases sitting between them. The CDR3 is 13 amino acids. CDR3 loop: CASGRGQGTEAFF. CDR3 bases: TGTGCCAGCGGAAGAGGTCAGGGCACTGAAGCTTTCTTT.

The chain uses TRBV7-2 and TRBJ2-1, with 12 bases lining up with TRBD1. Germline V gene data show CDR1 as SGHTA and CDR2 as FQGNSA. The CDR3 loop spans 14 amino acids. The trim removed 5 bases at V and 9 bases at J, leaving 5 bases unmatched. CDR3 sequence (DNA): TGTGCCAGCAGCGCGGGACAGGGGGCGTCTGAGCAGTTCTTC. Its protein product is CASSAGQGASEQFF. Looking up the rest from reference TRBV7-2 and TRBJ2-1 gives the full variable domain: GAGVSQSPSNKVTEKGKDVELRCDPISGHTALYWYRQSLGQGLEFLIYFQGNSAPDKSGLPSDRFSAERTGGSVSTLTIQRTQQEDSAVYLCASSAGQGASEQFFGPGTRLTVL.

The chain combines TRBV7-9 with TRBJ1-2, with TRBD1 identical over 9 bases. Per germline, CDR1 SEHNR and CDR2 FQNEAQ (reference sequence). The CDR3 runs to 15 residues. Losses at the gene ends were 5 bases for V and 5 bases for J; bases not matched to a gene: 9. CDR3 in amino acids: CASSRGQGRGYGYTF. The DNA of the CDR3 is TGTGCCAGCAGCCGCGGACAGGGGCGAGGGTATGGCTACACCTTC.

This chain connects TRBV19 to TRBJ1-5; possibly TRBD1 for D (5 bases). Germline CDR1 LNHDA, CDR2 SQIVND (reference sequence). V lost 6 bases and J lost 2, with 11 bases in between. The CDR3 length is 14 residues. The CDR3 is CASSQGLGNQPQHF. CDR3 bases: TGTGCCAGTAGCCAGGGTTTGGGCAATCAGCCCCAGCATTTT.

The genes are TRBV5-4 and TRBJ1-3, with TRBD1 matching 10 bases. Trimming cost V 5 bases and J 5 bases; bases outside gene matches: 4. CDR3 length: 14 residues. The germline CDR1 and CDR2 sequences are SGHNT and YYREEE (reference sequence). CDR3 DNA: TGTGCCAGCAGTCCCGACAGGGGGCGAAACACCATATATTTT. This encodes CASSPDRGRNTIYF.

This chain links TRBV5-4 with TRBJ2-7; weak D call: TRBD2 (6 bases). V was clipped by 4 bases and J by 0 bases, with 23 bases between them. CDR3 length: 18 amino acids. CDR1 and CDR2 from the germline V gene are SGHNT and YYREEE (reference sequence). CDR3 loop: CASSERRPFTGSSYEQYF. The CDR3 DNA reads TGTGCCAGCAGCGAACGAAGACCCTTTACCGGGAGCTCCTACGAGCAGTACTTC.

The chain is built from TRBV6-5 and TRBJ1-2; possibly TRBD1 for D (5 bases). This CDR3 is built from 14 residues. Germline V CDR1 and CDR2: MNHEY, SVGAGI. With 0 bases removed from V and 3 bases from J, the gap between germline ends came to 8 bases. The chain's CDR3 is CASSYSPTDYGYTF. CDR3 bases: TGTGCCAGCAGTTACTCGCCGACAGACTATGGCTACACCTTC.

CDR3 amino acids: CASSQEGQGIAYEQYF. As DNA, the CDR3 is TGCGCCAGCAGCCAAGAAGGCCAGGGAATAGCCTACGAGCAGTACTTC. The chain is built from TRBV4-1 and TRBJ2-7, with D maybe TRBD1 (5 bases). Germline V gene sequence: CDR1 MGHRA, CDR2 YSYEKL. CDR3 size: 16 residues. With 0 bases removed from V and 2 bases from J, the gap between germline ends came to 14 bases.

The chain uses TRBV6-5 and TRBJ2-7, with 7 positions matching TRBD2. J lost 3 bases, V lost 8 bases, and 7 bases had no gene match. CDR3 size: 13 residues. Germline CDR1 is MNHEY and CDR2 is SVGAGI. CDR3 DNA: TGTGCCAGCCATGGGCGGGAGTACTACGAGCAGTACTTC. Its translation: CASHGREYYEQYF.

The chain recombines TRBV24-1 with TRBJ2-5; TRBD1 matches 7 bases. J was trimmed by 5 bases and V by 6 bases; bases with no gene match: 11. Looked up from germline, CDR1 is KGHDR and CDR2 is SFDVKD. This CDR3 region has 15 residues. The CDR3 nucleotides are TGTGCCACCAGTCCAGGGACAGCCAGGGGGGAGACCCAGTACTTC. Translating gives CATSPGTARGETQYF.

The chain combines TRBV6-6 with TRBJ2-7; 9 bases line up with TRBD1. V lost 7 bases and J lost 7; bases outside the gene matches: 8. Germline V gene lookup returns CDR1 MNHNY and CDR2 SVGAGI (reference sequence). The length of the CDR3 is 13 residues. In DNA, the CDR3 is TGTGCCAGCACCCGGACAGGGGAGGGGGAGCAGTACTTC. Residues: CASTRTGEGEQYF.

The chain carries TRBV28 and TRBJ1-1; maybe TRBD1 (5 bases). Germline V gene sequence: CDR1 MDHEN, CDR2 SYDVKM. This CDR3 is 14 amino acids long. Trimming shortened V by 6 bases and J by 3 bases, and 14 bases separated the two germline ends. The DNA for the CDR3 is TGTGCCAGCAGGGCTTACGTCAGGGACACTGAAGCTTTCTTT. It codes for CASRAYVRDTEAFF.

The V and J genes are TRBV29-1 and TRBJ2-1; TRBD2 aligns across 12 bases. From germline, CDR1 is SQVTM and CDR2 ANQGSEA. The ends lost 7 bases at V and 10 bases at J; junction bases unmatched: 5. The CDR3 length is 12 residues. CDR3 protein: CSGDGLAGEQFF. In DNA form, the CDR3 reads TGCAGCGGCGACGGACTAGCGGGAGAGCAGTTCTTC.